This T cell receptor beta chain was sequenced for a study of blood T cell repertoires in COVID-19. On the study more broadly: Samples of COVID-19 (acute and convalescent) were obtained from the United States, Italy and Spain. Sources were T cells, B-cell-depleted T cells, or PBMCs; the material itself was cDNA or gDNA.

The germline CDR1 and CDR2 sequences are SGHTA and FQGNSA. The ends were cut back, 1 base at V and 7 bases at J, with 10 bases in the middle. This CDR3 is 13 amino acids long. Methods used by the authors: It was from reference gene primer amplification that nucleated cell counts were estimated. Sequencing was performed with immunoSEQ multiplex PCR; in TCRdb, only in-frame clones are kept and a portion is missing. Clone size and V and J calls were adopted from that table, with D and trimming inferred from the DNA. The top ten hold about 6.9% of the sample, which has about 180,000 clones, approximately 86% seen once. In Seattle, patients joined the study during active infection and were tracked longitudinally. This clone came up once.

The chain combines TRBV7-2 with TRBJ1-2, with a tentative D call TRBD1 (6 bases). Material: peripheral blood. The clonotype originates from an elderly man with COVID-19, enrolled during active disease. This CDR3 is CASSLEGVVGYTF. The CDR3 coding sequence is TGTGCCAGCAGCTTAGAGGGGGTAGTTGGCTACACCTTC.